Below are 21 T cell receptor beta chains sequenced from a single sample in a study of cytomegalovirus exposure and HLA in healthy donors. PCR employed 60 Vbeta and 13 Jbeta primers. Assay used: immunoSEQ multiplex PCR; TCRdb lists only in-frame clones, some missing. The sample has approximately 190,000 clones, about nine tenths seen once; the top ten hold about 1%. The specimen was PBMCs. Receptors were obtained from a boy aged 2-9 years in good health and CMV-seronegative.

The CDR3 coding sequence is TGCGCCACCAGGGACAGGGAGAATTCACCCCTCCACTTT. This codes for CATRDRENSPLHF. The chain uses TRBV10-2 and TRBJ1-6, with 9 bases that match TRBD1. CDR1 and CDR2 (germline): WSHSY, SAAADI. The V segment lost 10 bases and the J segment 7 bases; nucleotides outside the gene matches: 5. The length of the CDR3 is 13 residues.

The chain has TRBV27 and TRBJ1-6; D perhaps matches TRBD1 (5 bases). CDR1 and CDR2 from the germline V gene are MNHEY and SMNVEV (reference sequence). V was trimmed by 8 bases and J by 13 bases, leaving 24 bases between them. CDR3 length: 15 amino acids. The CDR3 loop reads CASGASGTEVGPLHF. The CDR3 DNA is TGTGCCAGCGGAGCGAGCGGGACCGAGGTAGGCCCCCTCCACTTT.

CDR3 in amino acids: CASTQTAKNTEAFF. Here the CDR3 DNA reads TGTGCCAGCACGCAGACAGCTAAGAACACTGAAGCTTTCTTT. The gene calls are TRBV6-1 and TRBJ1-1, with a weak D call TRBD1 (5 bases). V was clipped by 7 bases and J by 1 base, with 13 bases between them. CDR3 length: 14 amino acids. Germline V gives CDR1 MNHNS, CDR2 SASEGT.

The chain combines TRBV7-2 with TRBJ2-1; D might be TRBD2 (6 bases). Germline CDR1 SGHTA, CDR2 FQGNSA. Trimming cost V 0 bases and J 5 bases, with 14 bases left between them. This CDR3 contains 16 residues. The CDR3 nucleotides are TGTGCCAGCAGCTTAGCGGCGACTAGGTGGGACAATGAGCAGTTCTTC. This codes for CASSLAATRWDNEQFF.

The genes are TRBV5-1 and TRBJ2-5; 7 bases agree with TRBD1. V shed 0 bases, J shed 0 bases, and the junction held 5 bases outside the gene matches. Per germline, CDR1 SGHRS and CDR2 YFSETQ. The CDR3 consists of 16 residues. The CDR3 DNA is TGCGCCAGCAGCTTGGGTGGACAGGTCAACCAAGAGACCCAGTACTTC. It translates to CASSLGGQVNQETQYF.

This chain links TRBV28 with TRBJ1-2; possibly TRBD1 for D (6 bases). Germline assignment: CDR1 MDHEN and CDR2 SYDVKM. V was cut by 6 bases and J by 5 bases, with 13 bases left in between. The CDR3 is 13 residues long. The CDR3 DNA sequence: TGTGCCAGCAGACTGGACAGAGATTATGGCTACACCTTC. Translated: CASRLDRDYGYTF.

This chain uses TRBV2 with TRBJ1-5, with 9 bases identical to TRBD1. V shed 2 bases, J shed 2 bases, and the junction held 1 base outside the gene matches. The CDR3 contains 15 residues. Germline CDR1 is SNHLY and CDR2 is FYNNEI. The CDR3 nucleotides are TGTGCCAGCAGTGAAAGGGACAGGGGCAATCAGCCCCAGCATTTT. This sequence encodes CASSERDRGNQPQHF.

The rearrangement links TRBV6-5 to TRBJ1-5; D gene uncertain. In germline, CDR1 is MNHEY, CDR2 SVGAGI. This CDR3 spans 14 amino acids. V lost 5 bases, J lost 2 bases, and 10 bases lay in between. CDR3 sequence reads: CASSRRVGNQPQHF. CDR3 DNA: TGTGCCAGCAGTCGTCGGGTAGGCAATCAGCCCCAGCATTTT.

The table lists this clone with a count of one. V gene TRBV11-3 combines with J gene TRBJ2-2; TRBD2 is a possible D gene (6 bases). The germline V gene has CDR1 SGHNT and CDR2 YENEEA. The V and J ends lost 4 bases and 2 bases respectively, with 20 bases between them. The CDR3 length is 18 residues. This chain's CDR3 is CASSSTHLGAGNTGELFF. DNA for the CDR3: TGTGCCAGCAGCTCCACCCACCTGGGAGCGGGTAACACCGGGGAGCTGTTTTTT.

This chain uses TRBV11-3 with TRBJ2-5; TRBD2 might be the D (5 bases). The CDR3 contains 16 residues. Germline V CDR1 and CDR2: SGHNT, YENEEA. The V gene lost 1 base and the J gene lost 1 base, with 13 bases spanning the gap. CDR3 region: CASSLGWGGGQETQYF. The CDR3 DNA follows: TGTGCCAGCAGCTTAGGGTGGGGTGGAGGCCAAGAGACCCAGTACTTC.

This chain links TRBV27 with TRBJ2-5; maybe TRBD1 (5 bases). V was trimmed by 4 bases and J by 12 bases, leaving 12 bases between them. From germline, CDR1 is MNHEY and CDR2 SMNVEV (reference sequence). The CDR3 has 11 residues. CDR3 loop: CASSSSREEYF. CDR3 in DNA: TGTGCCAGCAGTTCCTCCAGGGAAGAGTACTTC.

This sequence joins TRBV6-1 and TRBJ2-7, with no clear D. This CDR3 region has 10 residues. V lost 7 bases and J 4 bases, leaving 5 bases between the germline ends. Germline CDR1 and CDR2: MNHNS and SASEGT. CDR3 sequence reads: CASNIYEQYF. In DNA, the CDR3 is TGTGCCAGCAATATTTACGAGCAGTACTTC.

V and J are TRBV20-1 and TRBJ2-7; the D gene is possibly TRBD2 (5 bases). This CDR3 has 10 amino acids. V lost 3 bases and J 6 bases, leaving 6 bases between the germline ends. Germline CDR1 reads DFQATT; CDR2 reads SNEGSKA (reference sequence). The chain's CDR3 is CSASRGEQYF. The CDR3 DNA is TGCAGTGCTAGCCGGGGCGAGCAGTACTTC.

The rearrangement joins TRBV15 to TRBJ2-1; TRBD2 agrees at 13 bases. The CDR3 totals 16 residues. The germline gives CDR1 LNHNV, CDR2 YYDKDF (reference sequence). V lost 0 bases, J lost 7 bases, and 3 bases stayed unmatched. The CDR3 loop reads CATSREMGLAGNEQFF. The CDR3 DNA sequence: TGTGCCACCAGCAGAGAAATGGGACTAGCGGGGAATGAGCAGTTCTTC.

The chain recombines TRBV28 with TRBJ1-5, with D maybe TRBD1 (6 bases). The V and J ends lost 4 bases and 4 bases respectively, with 20 bases between them. The germline V gene encodes CDR1 MDHEN and CDR2 SYDVKM. The CDR3 is made up of 17 amino acids. Here the CDR3 DNA reads TGTGCCAGCAGTTCCCCCGGGGGCAGGGGAGGGAATCAGCCCCAGCATTTT. This codes for CASSSPGGRGGNQPQHF. Looking up the rest from reference TRBV28 and TRBJ1-5 gives the full variable domain: DVKVTQSSRYLVKRTGEKVFLECVQDMDHENMFWYRQDPGLGLRLIYFSYDVKMKEKGDIPEGYSVSREKKERFSLILESASTNQTSMYLCASSSPGGRGGNQPQHFGDGTRLSIL.

The rearrangement links TRBV27 to TRBJ1-2, with TRBD1 matching 7 bases. Germline values: CDR1 MNHEY, CDR2 SMNVEV (reference sequence). The CDR3 consists of 14 residues. The V gene end was trimmed by 5 bases and the J gene end by 0 bases; junction bases not matched to a gene: 3. CDR3 bases: TGTGCCAGCAGTCCGACAGGGTCTAACTATGGCTACACCTTC. It is translated as CASSPTGSNYGYTF.

This clone was seen a few times. The V call is TRBV6-6, the J call TRBJ1-4; the match to TRBD1 covers 11 bases. The V segment lost 2 bases and the J segment 14 bases; nucleotides outside the gene matches: 10. Germline V gene lookup returns CDR1 MNHNY and CDR2 SVGAGI (reference sequence). CDR3 length equals 15 residues. CDR3 nucleotide sequence: TGTGCCAGCAGTTACCCCAGGACAGGGGGCGCGGTGCTGTTTTTT. Residues: CASSYPRTGGAVLFF.

The gene calls are TRBV6-5 and TRBJ1-1, with TRBD1 as a possible D gene (6 bases). V lost 7 bases to trimming and J lost 1 base, with 13 bases between them. Germline V gene sequence: CDR1 MNHEY, CDR2 SVGAGI. The CDR3 runs 14 residues. CDR3 sequence reads: CASTWAGANTEAFF. CDR3 bases: TGTGCCAGCACCTGGGCAGGGGCGAACACTGAAGCTTTCTTT.

The chain combines TRBV5-1 with TRBJ2-3, with 9 bases that match TRBD1. The CDR3 spans 15 residues. V shed 0 bases and J 6 bases; nucleotides not matched to a gene: 5. Germline CDR1 reads SGHRS; CDR2 reads YFSETQ. The CDR3 DNA follows: TGCGCCAGCAGCTTGGAGGGGACAGGGAGTGATACGCAGTATTTT. As protein: CASSLEGTGSDTQYF.

The chain carries TRBV19 and TRBJ2-7; TRBD2 agrees at 10 bases. V lost 3 bases and J lost 7; bases outside the gene matches: 9. Germline values: CDR1 LNHDA, CDR2 SQIVND (reference sequence). This CDR3 spans 15 amino acids. CDR3 sequence (DNA): TGTGCCAGTAGTATCCTAGCGGGAGCCCTCGGGGAGCAGTACTTC. Amino acid sequence: CASSILAGALGEQYF.

The chain couples TRBV19 to TRBJ2-1; weak D call: TRBD1 (8 bases). The germline gives CDR1 LNHDA, CDR2 SQIVND (reference sequence). The V end was cut by 7 bases, the J end by 0 bases, with 16 bases between. CDR3 length equals 16 residues. The CDR3 region is CASTNYRGGSYNEQFF. For the CDR3, the DNA is TGTGCCAGTACGAACTACAGGGGGGGCTCCTACAATGAGCAGTTCTTC.